This T cell receptor beta chain was retrieved from a study of shared clonotypes between healthy human individuals. Germline V gene data show CDR1 as SGHDN and CDR2 as FVKESK. Between the trimmed V and J ends, which lost 4 bases and 1 base, there was a span of 13 bases. This CDR3 contains 15 residues. Here immunoSEQ multiplex PCR was the method, and the copy in TCRdb shows in-frame clones only, minus some. The table lists roughly 2,000,000 clones, approximately 95% of them singletons. CD45RO-negative cells were positively selected for CCR7, leaving out terminally differentiated effector memory CD45RA+ cells.

The sequenced sample consisted of naive CD8+ T cells sorted from blood. The rearrangement links TRBV14 to TRBJ2-5; D is possibly TRBD2 (6 bases). This receptor was obtained from a man between 18 and 29 years old in good health. The CDR3 loop reads CASSREWGGQETQYF. CDR3 nucleotide sequence: TGTGCCAGCAGCCGGGAATGGGGAGGCCAAGAGACCCAGTACTTC.